This T cell receptor beta chain comes out of a study of shared clonotypes between healthy human individuals. Libraries were prepared by immunoSEQ multiplex PCR; TCRdb keeps only in-frame clonotypes and omits some of them. Counted here are some 2,500,000 clones, over 85% occurring once; the ten biggest clones make up roughly 0.39%. This CDR3 contains 13 residues. Germline CDR1 and CDR2: KGHSH and LQKENI. With regard to this clone: The junction does not match germline at one end; this may be a read error.

Nashville, Tennessee was home to all donors, who were Caucasian adults. The sequenced sample consisted of naive CD4+ T cells from PBMCs. As to subset: CD45RA+ positively selected. This rearrangement joins TRBV18 to TRBJ2-1; TRBD1 aligns across 7 bases. The source of this sequence is a man aged 18 to 30 in good health. Some clones in this sample may be carry-over from other donors' samples. CDR3: CASSRVDLDRLLF. CDR3 DNA sequence: TGTGCCAGCTCACGCGTCGACTTGGACAGGTTACTCTTC.